The entry below describes one T cell receptor (beta chain). Its target is not known. The TCR library protocol was used to attach unique molecular identifiers. These identifiers were attached to individual cDNA molecules. Each CDR3 protein gets one entry after TCRdb re-called the 5' RACE reads with MiXCR. Of about 64,000 distinct CDR3 sequences listed, almost 9% are singletons. Germline loops: CDR1 SEHNR, CDR2 FQNEAQ (reference sequence). The CDR3 consists of 14 residues. The ends were cut back, 5 bases at V and 0 bases at J, with 9 bases in the middle. The data originate from a study of early T cells in non-severe SARS-CoV-2 infection. Overall study context: Bulk RNA taken from unsorted whole blood was sequenced, leaving chains unpaired.

General study findings and limits: Matching against VDJdb likely underestimated virus-specific expansions, favoring anti-spike CD8.

V gene TRBV7-9 combines with J gene TRBJ2-3; D unresolved. Sequences were derived from whole blood, sampled at baseline. This TCR came from an adult who was a healthcare worker with PCR-confirmed SARS-CoV-2 infection or an uninfected control (not recorded which). CDR3 residues: CASSGPRSTDTQYF. The DNA of the CDR3 is TGTGCCAGCAGCGGACCGAGAAGCACAGATACGCAGTATTTT.